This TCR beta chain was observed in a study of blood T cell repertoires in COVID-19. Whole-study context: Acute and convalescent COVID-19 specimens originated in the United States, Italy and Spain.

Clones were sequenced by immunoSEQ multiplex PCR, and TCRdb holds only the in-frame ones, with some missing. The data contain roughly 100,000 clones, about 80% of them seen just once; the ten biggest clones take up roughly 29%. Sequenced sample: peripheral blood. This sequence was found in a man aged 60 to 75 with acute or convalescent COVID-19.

The CDR3 here is CASSRGQQQETQYF. The CDR3 DNA is TGTGCCAGTAGCCGCGGACAGCAGCAAGAGACCCAGTACTTC. V is TRBV19 and J is TRBJ2-5, with a weak D call TRBD1 (6 bases). Germline V lookup: CDR1 LNHDA, CDR2 SQIVND (reference sequence). This CDR3 comprises 14 residues. Trimming removed 6 bases at V and 2 bases at J, with 13 bases between.